This T cell receptor (beta chain) was obtained from a study of cytomegalovirus exposure and HLA in healthy donors. Study findings and constraints: Likely technical artifact: a cluster of highly shared sequence variants. Data from an earlier analysis indicated that most TCR beta V segments were productive either about 90% or about 30% of the time.

Use of 60 Vbeta and 13 Jbeta primers characterized the PCR. Here immunoSEQ multiplex PCR was the method, and the copy in TCRdb shows in-frame clones only, minus some. The sample lists approximately 160,000 clones; around 67% were seen once. This CDR3 has 13 residues. Germline loops: CDR1 MNHEY, CDR2 SMNVEV (reference sequence). V trimming: 8 bases; J trimming: 5 bases; junction bases outside the gene matches: 4. Concerning this clone: What it recognizes is unknown.

The sample was PBMCs. The TCR sequence derives from a woman aged 18-29 years in good health and CMV-seropositive. The chain recombines TRBV27 with TRBJ2-7, with 12 nucleotides matching TRBD2. CDR3 sequence (DNA): TGTGCCAGCTACACTAGCGGGGGGCACGAGCAGTACTTC. It codes for CASYTSGGHEQYF.